This entry is about one T cell receptor (beta chain). What it recognizes is unknown. One end of the junction fails to match germline, which may point to a read error. CDR1 DFQATT and CDR2 SNEGSKA come from the germline V gene (reference sequence). The CDR3 is 11 residues long. Clones were sequenced by immunoSEQ multiplex PCR, and TCRdb holds only the in-frame ones, with some missing. The table has fewer than 35,000 clones, 70% to 90% seen once. This record belongs to a study of T cells in localized non-small cell lung cancer. Study results and limitations: Tumor samples were not multi-region, leaving intratumor heterogeneity unexcluded. The study found T cell clonality highest in uninvolved adjacent lung, above tumor. Adjacent lung held a median 57 of the top 100 tumor clones.

The sample here was peripheral blood, taken before any cancer treatment. The chain has TRBV20-1 and TRBJ1-1; D not resolved. The TCR was taken from a male donor at least 60 years old with stage III lung adenocarcinoma. Here the CDR3 reads CSARDSPSSVF. The DNA for the CDR3 is TGCAGTGCTAGAGATTCCCCGAGCTCGGTCTTT.